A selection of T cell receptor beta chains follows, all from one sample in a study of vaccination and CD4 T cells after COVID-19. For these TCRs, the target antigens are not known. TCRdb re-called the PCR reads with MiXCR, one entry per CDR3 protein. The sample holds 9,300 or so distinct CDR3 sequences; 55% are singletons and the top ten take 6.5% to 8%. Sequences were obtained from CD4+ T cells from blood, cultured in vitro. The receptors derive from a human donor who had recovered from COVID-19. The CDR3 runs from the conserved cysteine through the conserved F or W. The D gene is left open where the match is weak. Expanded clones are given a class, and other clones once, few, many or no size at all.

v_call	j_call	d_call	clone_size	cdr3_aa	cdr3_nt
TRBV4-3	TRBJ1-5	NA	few	CASSQDLGVNQPQHF	TGCGCCAGCAGCCAAGATCTAGGGGTCAATCAGCCCCAGCATTTT
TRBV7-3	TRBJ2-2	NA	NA	CASSSSGNTGELFF	TGTGCCAGCAGCTCCAGCGGGAACACCGGGGAGCTGTTTTTT
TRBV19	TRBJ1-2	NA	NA	CASTPWGGGDYGYTF	TGTGCCAGTACCCCGTGGGGGGGAGGAGACTATGGCTACACCTTC
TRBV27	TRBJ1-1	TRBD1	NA	CASIRQGAGTEAFF	TGTGCCAGCATAAGACAGGGGGCGGGAACTGAAGCTTTCTTT
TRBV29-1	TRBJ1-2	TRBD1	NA	CSVEMGQGREGYTF	TGCAGCGTTGAAATGGGACAGGGTAGGGAAGGCTACACCTTC
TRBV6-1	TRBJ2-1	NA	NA	CASSDGQIYNEQFF	TGTGCCAGCAGCGACGGGCAGATCTACAATGAGCAGTTCTTC
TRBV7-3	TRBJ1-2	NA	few	CASSSQGGGSYGYTF	TGTGCCAGCAGCTCCCAAGGGGGGGGCAGCTATGGCTACACCTTC
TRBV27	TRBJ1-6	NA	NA	CASSFHRAGPGMSPLHF	TGTGCCAGCAGTTTCCACCGTGCCGGGCCAGGGATGTCACCCCTCCACTTT
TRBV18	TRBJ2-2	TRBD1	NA	CASSPRQGYTGELFF	TGTGCCAGCTCCCCCAGACAGGGGTACACCGGGGAGCTGTTTTTT
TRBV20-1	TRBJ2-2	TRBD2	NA	CSARDSGVSGTGELFF	TGCAGTGCTAGAGATAGCGGGGTTTCGGGTACCGGGGAGCTGTTTTTT
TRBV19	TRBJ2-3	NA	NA	CASSTGLASTDTQYF	TGTGCCAGTAGTACAGGCCTAGCCAGCACAGATACGCAGTATTTT
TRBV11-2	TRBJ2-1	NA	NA	CASSLGVVNEQFF	TGTGCCAGCAGCCTAGGGGTGGTGAATGAGCAGTTCTTC
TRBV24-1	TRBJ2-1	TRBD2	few	CATSADSKSGGAEQFF	TGTGCCACCAGTGCCGACTCCAAGAGCGGGGGGGCCGAGCAGTTCTTC
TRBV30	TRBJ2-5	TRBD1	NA	CAWGTGVRETQYF	TGTGCCTGGGGGACAGGGGTTAGAGAGACCCAGTACTTC
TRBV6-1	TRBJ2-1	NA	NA	CASRHPDGEQFF	TGTGCCAGCAGACATCCGGACGGAGAGCAGTTCTTC
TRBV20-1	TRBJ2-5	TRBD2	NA	CSARASQPGLATGSETQYF	TGCAGTGCTAGAGCCTCTCAACCGGGACTAGCCACGGGATCAGAGACCCAGTACTTC
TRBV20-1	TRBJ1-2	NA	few	CSARDQMVGGYGYTF	TGCAGTGCTAGAGATCAAATGGTTGGGGGTTATGGCTACACCTTC
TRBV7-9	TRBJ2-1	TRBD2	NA	CASSPGTSGTTRWFF	TGTGCCAGCAGCCCCGGGACTAGCGGGACGACCCGGTGGTTCTTC
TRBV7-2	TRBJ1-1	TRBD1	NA	CASSLGGQGGTEAFF	TGTGCCAGCAGCTTAGGGGGACAGGGAGGTACTGAAGCTTTCTTT
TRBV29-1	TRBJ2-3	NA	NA	CSVGQGSTDTQYF	TGCAGCGTTGGCCAGGGGAGCACAGATACGCAGTATTTT
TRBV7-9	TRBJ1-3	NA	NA	CASTDAGNAIYF	TGTGCCAGCACCGATGCCGGAAACGCCATATATTTT
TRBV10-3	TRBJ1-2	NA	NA	CAILGGVGGYTF	TGTGCCATCCTTGGGGGAGTAGGTGGCTACACCTTC
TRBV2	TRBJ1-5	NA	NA	CASSEQTQPQHF	TGTGCCAGCAGTGAACAGACTCAGCCCCAGCATTTT